Below are 13 T cell receptor beta chains sequenced from a single sample in a study of cytomegalovirus exposure and HLA in healthy donors. The PCR contained 60 Vbeta and 13 Jbeta primers. The data were produced by immunoSEQ multiplex PCR, yet TCRdb's version contains in-frame clones alone and is incomplete. Among fewer than 350,000 clones, roughly 89% were seen once, and the ten largest hold around 2.1%. The sequenced sample was PBMCs. These receptors came from a young woman in good health and CMV-seronegative.

This chain joins TRBV7-8 and TRBJ2-7; D might be TRBD2 (6 bases). With 5 bases removed from V and 0 bases from J, the gap between germline ends came to 17 bases. This CDR3 is 16 amino acids long. The V gene's germline CDR1 is SGHVS and CDR2 FQNEAQ. Here the CDR3 DNA reads TGTGCCAGCAGCCCCGGGACTGACCCAAGCTCCTACGAGCAGTACTTC. The encoded protein is CASSPGTDPSSYEQYF.

This chain connects TRBV7-9 to TRBJ2-3; D may be TRBD2 (5 bases). The CDR3 has 12 amino acids. CDR1 is SEHNR and CDR2 is FQNEAQ in the germline V gene (reference sequence). The V gene lost 1 base and the J gene lost 10 bases, with 9 bases spanning the gap. The CDR3 here is CASSLVDGAQYF. The CDR3 region has the DNA TGTGCCAGCAGCTTAGTCGACGGGGCGCAGTATTTT.

This clone was counted a few times. V gene TRBV4-1 combines with J gene TRBJ1-1; D may be TRBD1 (6 bases). The germline V and J ends were trimmed by 3 bases and 0 bases, with 17 bases remaining between them. The CDR3 spans 17 residues. Germline V gives CDR1 MGHRA, CDR2 YSYEKL. The CDR3 spells CASSHPAQGIMNTEAFF. The CDR3 DNA reads TGCGCCAGCAGCCACCCAGCACAGGGAATTATGAACACTGAAGCTTTCTTT.

The chain couples TRBV6-1 to TRBJ2-1; 10 nucleotides agree with TRBD2. The CDR3 runs 15 residues. Trimming at V came to 4 bases and at J to 6 bases, leaving 6 bases not matched to a gene. Germline-derived CDR1 and CDR2 are MNHNS and SASEGT. This CDR3 is CASSAPGLATNEQFF. Written as DNA, the CDR3 is TGTGCCAGCAGTGCACCGGGACTAGCGACCAATGAGCAGTTCTTC.

This clone has only a few counts. This chain links TRBV6-6 with TRBJ1-1, with a tentative D call TRBD1 (6 bases). The CDR3 sequence is 12 residues long. Per germline, CDR1 MNHNY and CDR2 SVGAGI (reference sequence). Deletions cut 2 bases from V and 9 bases from J, with 10 bases between. CDR3 sequence: CASSYRTDKAFF. CDR3 nucleotide sequence: TGTGCCAGCAGTTACAGGACAGACAAAGCTTTCTTT.

The chain joins TRBV6-5 to TRBJ2-7, with 7 positions matching TRBD2. The CDR3 sequence is 15 residues long. CDR1 MNHEY and CDR2 SVGAGI come from the germline V gene. V dropped 7 bases and J dropped 4; count of bases not matched to a gene: 13. DNA for the CDR3: TGTGCCAGCACCAAAAGGGCGACTAGCTGGTACGAGCAGTACTTC. Translated, it gives CASTKRATSWYEQYF.

The chain is built from TRBV11-2 and TRBJ2-3; 13 bases map to TRBD2. Germline CDR1 is SGHAT and CDR2 is FQNNGV. The V segment lost 5 bases and the J segment 1 base; nucleotides outside the gene matches: 3. The CDR3 loop spans 16 amino acids. CDR3 DNA: TGTGCCAGCAGCGAAACTAGCGGGGGGGGCACAGATACGCAGTATTTT. The encoded protein is CASSETSGGGTDTQYF.

The chain recombines TRBV11-3 with TRBJ2-3; TRBD1 aligns across 9 bases. Germline V gene lookup returns CDR1 SGHNT and CDR2 YENEEA. The CDR3 runs 14 residues. With 4 bases clipped from V and 5 bases from J, the junction kept 4 bases outside the gene matches. DNA for the CDR3: TGTGCCAGCAGCTCAAGACAGGGGGGAGATACGCAGTATTTT. Protein product: CASSSRQGGDTQYF.

The chain couples TRBV21-1 to TRBJ2-1; the table gives TRBD1 as D, unverified against the DNA. TRBV21-1 is a listed pseudogene. CDR3 length: 13 residues. CDR3 DNA sequence: TGTGCCAGCAGCACGCGCAGGGGCAATGAGCAGTTCTTC. Translation: CASSTRRGNEQFF.

The chain employs TRBV19 and TRBJ1-4; 8 bases are a match to TRBD1. The CDR3 has 19 residues. Germline-derived CDR1 and CDR2 are LNHDA and SQIVND (reference sequence). The V segment lost 1 base and the J segment 0 bases; nucleotides outside the gene matches: 10. The CDR3 nucleotides are TGTGCCAGTAGTATAGGGGGCAGGGGGCATCCAGCAACTAATGAAAAACTGTTTTTT. It is translated as CASSIGGRGHPATNEKLFF.

The chain employs TRBV7-5 and TRBJ2-1; the table's D call of TRBD1 was not tested on the DNA. TRBV7-5 is listed as a pseudogene. The CDR3 runs to 13 residues. CDR3 amino acids: CANRSSSYNEQFF. In DNA form, the CDR3 reads TGTGCCAACCGTTCCAGCTCCTACAATGAGCAGTTCTTC.

This chain uses TRBV12-2 with TRBJ2-6; TRBD1 is the table's D call and was not checked against the DNA. TRBV12-2 is a known pseudogene. The CDR3 runs to 19 residues. Written as DNA, the CDR3 is TGTGCAAGTCGCTTATCGACAGGGCATCTTAACTCTGGGGCCAACGTCCTGACTTTC. This gives the protein CASRLSTGHLNSGANVLTF.

As concerns this clone: Other DNA sequences in this sample translate to the same CDR3. The DNA of the CDR3 is TGTGCCAGCAGCTTTCGAGGAGGCACTGAAGCTTTCTTT. This encodes CASSFRGGTEAFF. The chain carries TRBV7-9 and TRBJ1-1; unclear D gene. The germline V gene has CDR1 SEHNR and CDR2 FQNEAQ (reference sequence). Trimming took 3 bases from V and 4 from J, leaving 9 bases between them. The CDR3 is made up of 13 amino acids.